The 10 T cell receptor beta chains below were found in one sample sequenced in a study of glioma-infiltrating T cells. Amplification of TCR alpha and beta CDR3 regions from RNA used iRepertoire nested multiplex PCR. TCRdb re-called the multiplex PCR reads with MiXCR, one entry per CDR3 protein. Here the sample spans some 180,000 distinct CDR3 sequences, roughly a third being singletons. Specimen: glioma tissue, nonneoplastic brain tissue, or PBMCs (not recorded which). These receptors came from a human donor with low-grade glioma or glioblastoma, undergoing nonglioma brain surgery, or in good health (not recorded which).

This clonotype was counted at least ten times. The chain carries TRBV28 and TRBJ2-3; no reliable D call. The V end was cut by 5 bases, the J end by 6 bases, with 9 bases between. The germline V gene has CDR1 MDHEN and CDR2 SYDVKM. CDR3 length: 12 residues. DNA for the CDR3: TGTGCCAGCAGTCCCGCAAGGGATACGCAGTATTTT. It is translated as CASSPARDTQYF.

Concerning this clonotype: Being one base from a much bigger clone, this may be a read error. Since the CDR3 does not end with the conserved phenylalanine or tryptophan, this likely comes from a read error. V and J are TRBV7-2 and TRBJ1-5; D is ambiguous. Germline CDR1 reads SGHTA; CDR2 reads FQGNSA. CDR3 length: 18 amino acids. V was trimmed by 1 base and J by 0 bases, leaving 16 bases between them. The CDR3 DNA reads as TGTGCCAGCAGCTTAGGAGCAGGAAACCCTTATAGCAATCAGCCCCAGCATCTT. This translates into CASSLGAGNPYSNQPQHL.

This clonotype has just a few counts. CDR3 DNA: TGTGCCTGGAGTGTGTCCGGGACAGATACGCAGTATTTT. Translated, it gives CAWSVSGTDTQYF. The rearrangement uses TRBV30 and TRBJ2-3; no definite D call. The CDR3 totals 13 residues. The V end was cut by 0 bases, the J end by 3 bases, with 7 bases between. Germline lookup yields CDR1 GTSNPN and CDR2 SVGIG (reference sequence).

The rearrangement uses TRBV6-2 or TRBV6-3 and TRBJ2-5; perhaps D is TRBD1 or TRBD2 (5 bases each). Trimming took off 10 bases at V and 3 bases at J, with 21 bases between the two ends. Germline CDR1 is MNHEY and CDR2 is SVGEGT. The CDR3 runs 15 residues. The CDR3 loop reads CAISPTFGTKETQYF. CDR3 in DNA: TGTGCCATAAGTCCGACCTTCGGGACCAAAGAGACCCAGTACTTC.

This clonotype was detected a few times. The gene calls are TRBV29-1 and TRBJ2-7, with 10 bases lining up with TRBD1. V was clipped by 6 bases and J by 1 base; unmatched bases: 6. CDR1 and CDR2 from the germline V gene are SQVTM and ANQGSEA. CDR3 length: 14 amino acids. The CDR3 reads CSVSGTGESYEQYF. The CDR3 nucleotides are TGCAGCGTGTCCGGGACAGGGGAATCCTACGAGCAGTACTTC.

The chain joins TRBV19 to TRBJ2-1, with D hard to call. Germline lookup yields CDR1 LNHDA and CDR2 SQIVND (reference sequence). The CDR3 length is 15 residues. Trimming cost V 4 bases and J 8 bases, with 18 bases left between them. CDR3 region: CASSTRAPTVDEQFF. The CDR3 DNA sequence: TGTGCCAGTAGTACCAGAGCCCCGACTGTAGATGAGCAGTTCTTC.

Turning to this clonotype: It may be a read error: a sequence one base away is much more abundant. The chain carries TRBV2 and TRBJ2-1, with TRBD2 matching over 11 bases. The CDR3 consists of 15 residues. Germline assignment: CDR1 SNHLY and CDR2 FYNNEI. After removal of 6 bases from V and 8 bases from J, the junction contained 9 bases not matched to a gene. CDR3 in amino acids: CASSILAGVDHEQFF. The CDR3 coding sequence is TGTGCCAGCAGCATACTAGCGGGAGTAGACCATGAGCAGTTCTTC. Drawing the rest from reference TRBV2 and TRBJ2-1, the complete variable domain is EPEVTQTPSHQVTQMGQEVILRCVPISNHLYFYWYRQILGQKVEFLVSFYNNEISEKSEIFDDQFSVERPDGSNFTLKIRSTKLEDSAMYFCASSILAGVDHEQFFGPGTRLTVL.

In this sample, this clonotype turned up many times. This chain links TRBV20-1 with TRBJ2-7; no reliable D call. Germline V lookup: CDR1 DFQATT, CDR2 SNEGSKA (reference sequence). V lost 1 base and J lost 2, with 9 bases in between. CDR3 length: 13 amino acids. CDR3 in DNA: TGCAGTGCTAGAGGAGATCAGACCTACGAGCAGTACTTC. Protein sequence: CSARGDQTYEQYF.

At least ten counts were recorded for this clonotype. The chain has TRBV7-9 and TRBJ2-1; the match to TRBD2 covers 9 bases. The CDR3 sequence is 15 residues long. The germline CDR1 and CDR2 sequences are SEHNR and FQNEAQ (reference sequence). Losses at the gene ends were 6 bases for V and 4 bases for J; bases not matched to a gene: 7. The CDR3, as DNA: TGTGCCAGCAGACCGACTAGCGGAGTATACAATGAGCAGTTCTTC. Its translation is CASRPTSGVYNEQFF. Based on the CDR3 plus reference TRBV7-9 and TRBJ2-1, the full variable domain is DTGVSQNPRHKITKRGQNVTFRCDPISEHNRLYWYRQTLGQGPEFLTYFQNEAQLEKSRLLSDRFSAERPKGSFSTLEIQRTEQGDSAMYLCASRPTSGVYNEQFFGPGTRLTVL.

In this sample, this clonotype turned up many times. The J gene is TRBJ1-4, the V gene TRBV28, with 9 bases fitting TRBD1. Unmatched junction bases numbered 11, after V lost 5 bases and J lost 4 bases. Looked up from germline, CDR1 is MDHEN and CDR2 is SYDVKM. CDR3 length equals 17 residues. CDR3: CASSAQGTGPNNEKLFF. For the CDR3, the DNA is TGTGCCAGCAGTGCCCAAGGGACAGGGCCAAATAATGAAAAACTGTTTTTT. The full variable domain, rest sourced from reference TRBV28 and TRBJ1-4, is DVKVTQSSRYLVKRTGEKVFLECVQDMDHENMFWYRQDPGLGLRLIYFSYDVKMKEKGDIPEGYSVSREKKERFSLILESASTNQTSMYLCASSAQGTGPNNEKLFFGSGTQLSVL.